This T cell receptor beta chain was observed in a study of identical twins. Each cDNA held unique molecular identifiers, and template switching gave it a universal primer site. MiXCR, run by TCRdb on the 5' RACE reads, gives a single entry per CDR3 protein. The table lists 280,000 or so distinct CDR3 sequences, roughly 8.6% of them singletons, with over 2% in the top ten. Germline values: CDR1 DFQATT, CDR2 SNEGSKA (reference sequence). With 5 bases removed from V and 9 bases from J, the gap between germline ends came to 13 bases. This CDR3 region has 11 residues. This clonotype has a count of ten or more. The data were also submitted as part of a second study, on yellow fever vaccine responses in identical twins. Per that study: In identical twins, vaccine T cell responses appeared partly shared and partly individual.

The TCR was taken from a woman aged 18-29 years in good health. The chain employs TRBV20-1 and TRBJ1-1; D unresolved. What was sequenced was memory (CD45RO+) T cells sorted from blood. The CDR3 sequence is CSALTRGKAFF. CDR3 bases: TGCAGTGCTTTAACACGTGGCAAAGCTTTCTTT.